This TCR beta chain is from a study of CD4 and CD8 cells across lung adenocarcinoma regions. The table lists this clonotype with many counts. The CDR3 totals 15 residues. V dropped 5 bases and J dropped 13 bases, with 24 bases sitting between them. Germline V gene lookup returns CDR1 SGHTA and CDR2 FQGNSA. The patients had localized lung adenocarcinoma, a non-small cell subtype. TCRdb independently ran MiXCR on the PCR reads; one entry per CDR3 protein. The sample lists about 12,000 distinct CDR3 sequences; about 45% were seen once. Sequenced sample: CD8+ T cells from the margin of a lung tumor. The TCR sequence derives from a male donor with lung adenocarcinoma. The CD4 and CD8 labels of this study may be unreliable. The gene calls are TRBV7-2 and TRBJ2-1; D is tentatively TRBD1 or TRBD2 (6 bases each). CDR3 DNA sequence: TGTGCCAGCAGCCGTAGGGGGAGGATCGAAGAGACCCAGTTCTTC. The encoded protein is CASSRRGRIEETQFF.